These 5 T cell receptor beta chains came from one sample sequenced in a study of T cells in Graves' hyperthyroidism and ophthalmopathy (dated by TCRdb to about 2019). The library was obtained by multiplex PCR. For sequencing, an Illumina HiSeq 2000 was employed. Amplification of TCR beta CDR3 regions was carried out from RNA transcripts. For the first round of RT-PCR on the TCR CDR3, the HTBI primer set was used together with the Qiagen OneStep RT-PCR kit. Starting from the raw public reads, TCRdb applied fastp trimming at Q25, assembled clones with MiXCR and retained in-frame beta chains. Here each entry gathers all rows of one CDR3 protein and keeps the most common genes and DNA. A total of 450,000 to 650,000 distinct CDR3 sequences appear in this sample, about a fifth of them only once. Around 27% of the sample goes to the ten largest clones. Sample: blood. The receptors were gathered from a man aged 18-30 years with Graves' hyperthyroidism.

This clonotype was counted ten times or more. The chain carries TRBV12-3 or TRBV12-4 and TRBJ1-1; 9 bases match TRBD1. This CDR3 contains 11 residues. Germline trimming cut 5 bases from V and 9 bases from J; bases unmatched to any gene: 1. In nucleotides, the CDR3 is TGTGCCAGCAGTAACAGGGGGCAAGCTTTCTTT. This encodes CASSNRGQAFF.

This sequence joins TRBV20-1 and TRBJ1-2; the D gene is possibly TRBD1 (5 bases). Trimming removed 0 bases at V and 5 bases at J, with 13 bases between. The CDR3 has 14 residues. CDR1 DFQATT and CDR2 SNEGSKA come from the germline V gene (reference sequence). The CDR3 region is CSARDAEGTYGYTF. Written as DNA, the CDR3 is TGCAGTGCTAGAGATGCGGAGGGGACGTATGGCTACACCTTC.

This clonotype was seen at least ten times. Compared with germline, one end of the junction differs, possibly owing to a read error. V gene TRBV12-3 or TRBV12-4 combines with J gene TRBJ2-5; tentative D call: TRBD2 (5 bases). The CDR3 has 13 residues. CDR3 in DNA: TGTGCCAGCAGCTTAGTATCGGGGGAGACCCAGTACTTC. Protein: CASSLVSGETQYF.

The sample holds many counts of this clonotype. The gene calls are TRBV5-1 and TRBJ1-1; D is unclear. Deletions cut 0 bases from V and 1 base from J, with 7 bases between. Germline loops: CDR1 SGHRS, CDR2 YFSETQ. CDR3 size: 14 residues. The chain's CDR3 is CASSLGPTNTEAFF. The CDR3 DNA is TGCGCCAGCAGCTTGGGACCGACGAACACTGAAGCTTTCTTT.

This clonotype was counted only a few times. The J gene is TRBJ2-5, the V gene TRBV12-3 or TRBV12-4; the match to TRBD2 covers 13 bases. Trimming at V came to 5 bases and at J to 4 bases, leaving 7 bases not matched to a gene. The CDR3 totals 16 residues. The CDR3 spells CASSATSGGAGETQYF. In DNA form, the CDR3 reads TGTGCCAGCAGTGCTACTAGCGGGGGGGCCGGAGAGACCCAGTACTTC.